A selection of T cell receptor beta chains follows, all from one sample in a study of T cell responses to AZD1222 COVID-19 vaccine. Using immunoSEQ multiplex PCR, the repertoire was profiled, and TCRdb retains in-frame clones only, with some absent. The sample holds approximately 260,000 clones, 93% seen once. The sample consisted of peripheral blood, taken on day 0 of AZD1222 vaccination. The receptors were sampled from an adult in good health. Both conserved end residues are part of each CDR3. A D gene is named only where the DNA matches it firmly. A clone size is listed for some rows: how often the clone was seen (once, few, many), or a class if it is expanded.

J: TRBJ2-7
V: TRBV5-1
D: TRBD2
size: .
CDR3: CASSSALAGGSYEQYF
DNA: TGCGCCAGCAGCTCCGCACTAGCGGGAGGTTCCTACGAGCAGTACTTC

J: TRBJ2-5
V: TRBV9
D: TRBD2
size: .
CDR3: CASSVDAGGPEETQYF
DNA: TGTGCCAGCAGCGTAGACGCGGGAGGGCCTGAAGAGACCCAGTACTTC

J: TRBJ2-7
V: TRBV27
D: TRBD2
size: .
CDR3: CASSLLAGVEQYF
DNA: TGTGCCAGCAGTTTATTAGCGGGAGTCGAGCAGTACTTC

J: TRBJ2-7
V: TRBV6-5
D: .
size: .
CDR3: CASNSGVRNEQYF
DNA: TGTGCCAGCAACTCAGGGGTGAGGAACGAGCAGTACTTC

J: TRBJ1-1
V: TRBV5-1
D: .
size: .
CDR3: CASSSQTVNTEAFF
DNA: TGCGCCAGCAGCTCGCAAACGGTGAACACTGAAGCTTTCTTT

J: TRBJ2-5
V: TRBV3-1/TRBV3-2
D: .
size: .
CDR3: CASSQASGETQYF
DNA: TGTGCCAGCAGCCAAGCAAGTGGGGAGACCCAGTACTTC

J: TRBJ2-7
V: TRBV18
D: .
size: .
CDR3: CASSPGQAGSYEQYF
DNA: TGTGCCAGCTCACCAGGGCAGGCGGGCTCCTACGAGCAGTACTTC

J: TRBJ2-5
V: TRBV3-1/TRBV3-2
D: .
size: .
CDR3: CASSLVGETQYF
DNA: TGTGCCAGCAGCCTAGTCGGGGAGACCCAGTACTTC

J: TRBJ2-7
V: TRBV28
D: TRBD2
size: .
CDR3: CASSGGARYEQYF
DNA: TGTGCCAGCTCGGGGGGGGCGCGGTACGAGCAGTACTTC

J: TRBJ2-7
V: TRBV27
D: .
size: .
CDR3: CASIPMVGRGGSSYEQYF
DNA: TGTGCCAGCATCCCAATGGTCGGAAGGGGGGGGAGCTCCTACGAGCAGTACTTC

J: TRBJ2-6
V: TRBV19
D: .
size: .
CDR3: CASSGRDHRAGANVLTF
DNA: TGTGCCAGTAGTGGACGGGACCATCGGGCTGGGGCCAACGTCCTGACTTTC

J: TRBJ2-2
V: TRBV28
D: TRBD2
size: .
CDR3: CASSYGGGAGELFF
DNA: TGTGCCAGCAGTTATGGTGGGGGGGCCGGGGAGCTGTTTTTT

J: TRBJ1-1
V: TRBV6-1
D: .
size: .
CDR3: CASSDGAEAFF
DNA: TGTGCCAGCAGTGACGGAGCTGAAGCTTTCTTT

J: TRBJ1-3
V: TRBV6-5
D: .
size: .
CDR3: CASSYSGDSGNTIYF
DNA: TGTGCCAGCAGTTACTCGGGGGACTCTGGAAACACCATATATTTT

J: TRBJ1-4
V: TRBV30
D: .
size: once
CDR3: CAWSLSGHREKLFF
DNA: TGTGCCTGGAGTCTCTCGGGACACAGAGAAAAACTGTTTTTT

J: TRBJ2-7
V: TRBV18
D: TRBD1
size: .
CDR3: CASSGPGQGTYEQYF
DNA: TGTGCCAGCTCAGGCCCGGGACAGGGGACGTACGAGCAGTACTTC

J: TRBJ1-4
V: TRBV9
D: TRBD1
size: .
CDR3: CASSAPGGSGKLFF
DNA: TGTGCCAGCAGCGCTCCAGGGGGCTCGGGAAAACTGTTTTTT

J: TRBJ2-7
V: TRBV15
D: TRBD2
size: .
CDR3: CATSRDRLAGEQYF
DNA: TGTGCCACCAGCAGAGATAGGCTAGCGGGCGAGCAGTACTTC

J: TRBJ2-7
V: TRBV2
D: .
size: once
CDR3: CASKVRDYDEQYF
DNA: TGTGCCAGCAAGGTGCGGGATTACGACGAGCAGTACTTC

J: TRBJ2-7
V: TRBV15
D: .
size: .
CDR3: CATSRFALGEQYF
DNA: TGTGCCACCAGCAGATTTGCACTTGGCGAGCAGTACTTC

J: TRBJ1-6
V: TRBV5-5
D: .
size: .
CDR3: CASSLEGRGSPLHF
DNA: TGTGCCAGCAGCTTGGAGGGAAGGGGGTCACCCCTCCACTTT

J: TRBJ2-1
V: TRBV7-9
D: TRBD1
size: .
CDR3: CASSERGQGYNEQFF
DNA: TGTGCCAGCAGCGAAAGGGGACAGGGTTACAATGAGCAGTTCTTC

J: TRBJ2-7
V: TRBV19
D: .
size: .
CDR3: CASSMAGSYEQYF
DNA: TGTGCCAGTAGTATGGCGGGTTCCTACGAGCAGTACTTC

J: TRBJ1-2
V: TRBV5-5
D: .
size: .
CDR3: CASSLAVEYGYTF
DNA: TGTGCCAGCAGCTTGGCGGTGGAGTATGGCTACACCTTC

J: TRBJ2-7
V: TRBV11-2
D: TRBD1
size: .
CDR3: CASSLEGTGPWEQYF
DNA: TGTGCCAGCAGCTTAGAAGGGACAGGGCCTTGGGAGCAGTACTTC

J: TRBJ1-1
V: TRBV19
D: .
size: .
CDR3: CASTLRDQLARTEAFF
DNA: TGTGCCAGTACCCTTAGAGATCAGCTAGCAAGGACTGAAGCTTTCTTT

J: TRBJ1-2
V: TRBV5-5
D: .
size: few
CDR3: CASSLAPQASNYGYTF
DNA: TGTGCCAGCAGCTTGGCCCCCCAGGCTTCTAACTATGGCTACACCTTC

J: TRBJ1-1
V: TRBV25-1
D: .
size: once
CDR3: CASRAGVAEAFF
DNA: TGTGCCAGCAGAGCAGGGGTCGCCGAAGCTTTCTTT

J: TRBJ2-7
V: TRBV27
D: TRBD1
size: .
CDR3: CASSPYRGPHYEQYF
DNA: TGTGCCAGCAGTCCCTACAGGGGCCCTCACTACGAGCAGTACTTC

J: TRBJ1-5
V: TRBV28
D: .
size: few
CDR3: CASRVNNQPQHF
DNA: TGTGCCAGCAGGGTAAACAATCAGCCCCAGCATTTT

J: TRBJ2-2
V: TRBV5-1
D: .
size: few
CDR3: CASSHSTVPNTGELFF
DNA: TGCGCCAGCAGCCATTCGACTGTTCCGAACACCGGGGAGCTGTTTTTT

J: TRBJ2-2
V: TRBV5-1
D: .
size: .
CDR3: CASSQDLGAGELFF
DNA: TGCGCCAGCAGCCAGGATTTGGGGGCCGGGGAGCTGTTTTTT

J: TRBJ1-1
V: TRBV5-1
D: .
size: .
CDR3: CASSLAGYNTEAFF
DNA: TGCGCCAGCAGCTTGGCGGGCTATAACACTGAAGCTTTCTTT